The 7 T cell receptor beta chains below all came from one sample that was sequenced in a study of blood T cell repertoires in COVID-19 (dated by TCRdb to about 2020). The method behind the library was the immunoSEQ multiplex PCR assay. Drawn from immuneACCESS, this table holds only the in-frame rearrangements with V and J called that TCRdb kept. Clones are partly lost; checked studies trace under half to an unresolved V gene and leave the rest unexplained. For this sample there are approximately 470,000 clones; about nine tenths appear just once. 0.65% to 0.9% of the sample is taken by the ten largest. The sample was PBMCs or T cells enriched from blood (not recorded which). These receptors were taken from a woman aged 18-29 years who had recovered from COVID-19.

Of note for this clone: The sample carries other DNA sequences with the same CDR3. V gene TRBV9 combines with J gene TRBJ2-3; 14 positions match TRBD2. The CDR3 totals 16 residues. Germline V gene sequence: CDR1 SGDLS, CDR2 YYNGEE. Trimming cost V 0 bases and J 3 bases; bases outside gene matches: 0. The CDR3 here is CASSVGLAGGTDTQYF. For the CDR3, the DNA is TGTGCCAGCAGCGTAGGACTAGCGGGGGGGACAGATACGCAGTATTTT. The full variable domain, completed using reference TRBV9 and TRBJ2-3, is DSGVTQTPKHLITATGQRVTLRCSPRSGDLSVYWYQQSLDQGLQFLIQYYNGEERAKGNILERFSAQQFPDLHSELNLSSLELGDSALYFCASSVGLAGGTDTQYFGPGTRLTVL.

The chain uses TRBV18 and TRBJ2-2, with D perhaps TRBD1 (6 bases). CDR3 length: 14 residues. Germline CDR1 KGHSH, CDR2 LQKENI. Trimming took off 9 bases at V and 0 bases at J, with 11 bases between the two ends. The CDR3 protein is CASFRDTNTGELFF. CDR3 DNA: TGTGCCAGTTTCCGGGACACGAACACCGGGGAGCTGTTTTTT.

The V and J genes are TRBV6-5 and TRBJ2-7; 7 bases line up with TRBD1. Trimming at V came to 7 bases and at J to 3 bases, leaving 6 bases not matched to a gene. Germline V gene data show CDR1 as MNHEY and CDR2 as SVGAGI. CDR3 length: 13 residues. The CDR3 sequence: CASKQGTYYEQYF. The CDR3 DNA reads TGTGCCAGCAAACAGGGGACATACTACGAGCAGTACTTC.

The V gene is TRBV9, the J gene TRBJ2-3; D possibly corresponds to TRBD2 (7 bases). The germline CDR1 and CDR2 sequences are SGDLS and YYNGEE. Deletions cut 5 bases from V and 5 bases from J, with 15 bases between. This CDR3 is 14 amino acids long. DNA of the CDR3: TGTGCCAGCAGTTTTAGGGGGGGCGTAGATACGCAGTATTTT. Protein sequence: CASSFRGGVDTQYF.

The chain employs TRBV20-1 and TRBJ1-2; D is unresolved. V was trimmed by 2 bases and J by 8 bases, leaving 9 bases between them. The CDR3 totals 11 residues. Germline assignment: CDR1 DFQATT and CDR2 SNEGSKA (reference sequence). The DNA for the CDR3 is TGCAGTGCTAGATACGGGATCGGCTACACCTTC. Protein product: CSARYGIGYTF.

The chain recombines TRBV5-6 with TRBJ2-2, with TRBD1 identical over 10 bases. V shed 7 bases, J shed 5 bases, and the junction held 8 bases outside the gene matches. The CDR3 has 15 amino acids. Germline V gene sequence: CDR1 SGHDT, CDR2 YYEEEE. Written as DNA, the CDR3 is TGTGCCAGCCTCGCGAGGACAGGGGGGACCGGGGAGCTGTTTTTT. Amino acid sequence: CASLARTGGTGELFF.

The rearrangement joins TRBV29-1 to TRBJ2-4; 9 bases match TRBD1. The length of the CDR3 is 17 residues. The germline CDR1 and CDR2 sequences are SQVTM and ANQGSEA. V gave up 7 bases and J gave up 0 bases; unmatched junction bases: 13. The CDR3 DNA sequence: TGCAGCGCCCTACGGGGACAGGGCCCTGTAGCCAAAAACATTCAGTACTTC. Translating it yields CSALRGQGPVAKNIQYF.